A selection of T cell receptor beta chains follows, all from one sample in a study of T cell changes during pregnancy in multiple sclerosis. Using immunoSEQ multiplex PCR, the repertoire was profiled, and TCRdb retains in-frame clones only, with some absent. The table records fewer than 50,000 clones, 90% to 95% of them present only once. Material: CD8+ T cells from peripheral blood mononuclear cells, obtained in the third trimester of pregnancy. These receptors were obtained from a female donor with multiple sclerosis, enrolled in a pregnancy study. Each CDR3 is given with its conserved first and last residue. The D gene is left open where the match is weak. Rows give clone size only sometimes, using once, few, many, or a class for an expanded clone.

d_call	clone_size	v_call	j_call	cdr3_nt	cdr3_aa
NA	NA	TRBV27	TRBJ2-2	TGTGCCAGCAGTTTACCCAGGGCCGGGGAGCTGTTTTTT	CASSLPRAGELFF
NA	NA	TRBV5-6	TRBJ2-1	TGTGCCAGCAGCTTCGGAGCGTTAGATGAGCAGTTCTTC	CASSFGALDEQFF
TRBD1	NA	TRBV7-9	TRBJ2-5	TGTGCCAGCAGCTCGAATGGACAGGACCAAGAGACCCAGTACTTC	CASSSNGQDQETQYF
NA	NA	TRBV6-1	TRBJ2-1	TGTGCCAGCACCTCTCCCTCGGGGAATGAGCAGTTCTTC	CASTSPSGNEQFF
NA	NA	TRBV29-1	TRBJ1-1	TGCAGCGTTGAACGGCGGGCTTATGGGGACACTGAAGCTTTCTTT	CSVERRAYGDTEAFF
NA	once	TRBV11-2	TRBJ2-1	TGTGCCAGCAGGGGTGGACTCAGCTCCTACAATGAGCAGTTCTTC	CASRGGLSSYNEQFF
NA	NA	TRBV25-1	TRBJ2-2	TGTGCCAGCAGTGGAGACTACCCCGGCGGGGAGCTGTTTTTT	CASSGDYPGGELFF
NA	NA	TRBV27	TRBJ2-5	TGTGCCAGCAGCCTTGGGCTCATGGGTCCAAAACAAGAGACCCAGTACTTC	CASSLGLMGPKQETQYF
TRBD2	once	TRBV29-1	TRBJ2-1	TGCAGCGTTTGGGGTGGAGCGGGAGTTCGAGATGAGCAGTTCTTC	CSVWGGAGVRDEQFF
NA	once	TRBV6-5	TRBJ2-2	TGTGCCAGCAGTTACGTAGCCGGGAGTGACACCGGGGAGCTGTTTTTT	CASSYVAGSDTGELFF
NA	NA	TRBV4-2	TRBJ2-5	TGTGCCAGCAGCCAAGATCGAGGGGGCCAAGAGACCCAGTACTTC	CASSQDRGGQETQYF
TRBD2	NA	TRBV27	TRBJ2-1	TGTGCCAGCAGTGGGGGACTAGCGGCCTACAATGAGCAGTTCTTC	CASSGGLAAYNEQFF
NA	NA	TRBV7-5	TRBJ2-6	TGTGCCAGAGCCGGGGCAGGGGAATGGAACGTCCTGACTTTC	CARAGAGEWNVLTF
TRBD2	NA	TRBV15	TRBJ2-7	TGTGCCACCAGCACAAACCTAGCGGGAGGGACCTACGAGCAGTACTTC	CATSTNLAGGTYEQYF
NA	NA	TRBV5-1	TRBJ1-1	TGCGCCAGCAGTTCCGGGATAGGGACTGAAGCTTTCTTT	CASSSGIGTEAFF
NA	NA	TRBV5-4	TRBJ1-2	TGTGCCAGCAGCTTGGAAGGGAGGGACTATGGCTACACCTTC	CASSLEGRDYGYTF
TRBD1	NA	TRBV7-8	TRBJ2-6	TGTGCCACCACGATCCGGGACAGGAGCTCTGGGGCCAACGTCCTGACTTTC	CATTIRDRSSGANVLTF
NA	NA	TRBV28	TRBJ1-1	TGTGCCAGCCTAGAGAACACTGAAGCTTTCTTT	CASLENTEAFF
TRBD2	NA	TRBV28	TRBJ2-7	TGTGCCAGCCACTCGGCTAGCGGGACTGGTGAGCAGTACTTC	CASHSASGTGEQYF
NA	NA	TRBV11-1	TRBJ2-5	TGTGCCAGCAGCGGAGGTTGGGAAGAGACCCAGTACTTC	CASSGGWEETQYF
TRBD1	NA	TRBV5-1	TRBJ1-1	TGCGCCAGCAGTCCTACCGGGACAGGGGATACTGAAGCTTTCTTT	CASSPTGTGDTEAFF
NA	NA	TRBV9	TRBJ1-3	TGTGCCAGTAGTGGAAACACCATATATTTT	CASSGNTIYF
TRBD2	NA	TRBV7-9	TRBJ2-5	TGTGCCAGCAGCTCCGAGGGACTAGGAGGAGAGACCCAGTACTTC	CASSSEGLGGETQYF
NA	NA	TRBV4-3	TRBJ2-1	TGCGCCAGCAGCCAAGGTCGGGAAACCGGAAAGCAGTTCTTC	CASSQGRETGKQFF
NA	few	TRBV15	TRBJ2-1	TGTGCCACCACCGAGGGGGTAGGGGACAATGAGCAGTTCTTC	CATTEGVGDNEQFF
TRBD2	NA	TRBV4-2	TRBJ2-7	TGTGCCAGCAGCCAAGTGGCTAGCGGGAGGGCCGCGATCTACGAGCAGTACTTC	CASSQVASGRAAIYEQYF
TRBD2	NA	TRBV9	TRBJ2-1	TGTGCCAGCACCGTGGGGGCTAGCGGGTACAATGAGCAGTTCTTC	CASTVGASGYNEQFF
TRBD2	NA	TRBV28	TRBJ2-3	TGTGCCAGCAGTCTCCTAGCGGGAGGGGCAGATACGCAGTATTTT	CASSLLAGGADTQYF
TRBD1	NA	TRBV6-1	TRBJ2-1	TGTGCCAGCAGTGGGGACAGGTCCTCCTACAATGAGCAGTTCTTC	CASSGDRSSYNEQFF
TRBD2	NA	TRBV19	TRBJ2-1	TGTGCCAGTAGCCTAGCGGTTAGCTCCTACAATGAGCAGTTCTTC	CASSLAVSSYNEQFF
TRBD1	NA	TRBV27	TRBJ1-2	TGTGCCAGCAGTCTCAGACAGGGGGGGTTATACGGCTACACCTTC	CASSLRQGGLYGYTF
TRBD2	NA	TRBV27	TRBJ2-7	TGTGCCAGCAGTCTACTAGCGGGAGGTACTAGGTACGAGCAGTACTTC	CASSLLAGGTRYEQYF
TRBD1	medium-sized	TRBV9	TRBJ1-4	TGTGCCAGCAGCCCGGGGACAGGGACCACTAATGAAAAACTGTTTTTT	CASSPGTGTTNEKLFF
TRBD2	once	TRBV4-2	TRBJ2-2	TGTGCCAGCAGCCAAGAACCGGGAGGCGCCGGGGAGCTGTTTTTT	CASSQEPGGAGELFF
NA	NA	TRBV7-9	TRBJ1-3	TGTGCCAGCAGTCGTCCGGACGGGAGCTCTGGAAACACCATATATTTT	CASSRPDGSSGNTIYF
NA	NA	TRBV7-9	TRBJ2-3	TGTGCCAGCAGCCAATCCACGGGGGGCACAGATACGCAGTATTTT	CASSQSTGGTDTQYF
TRBD1	NA	TRBV4-1	TRBJ2-1	TGCGCCAGCAGCAACTCCCTAGGACAGGGGCCGTACAATGAGCAGTTCTTC	CASSNSLGQGPYNEQFF
TRBD2	NA	TRBV5-1	TRBJ2-1	TGCGCCAGCAGCTTCGGACTAGCGGGAGTCGGATACAATGAGCAGTTCTTC	CASSFGLAGVGYNEQFF
TRBD1	NA	TRBV5-4	TRBJ1-2	TGTGCCAGCAGCTTGTCCGGACAGGGGTTTGGCTACACCTTC	CASSLSGQGFGYTF
NA	NA	TRBV27	TRBJ1-1	TGTGCCAGCAGCTATGACAGAAGTTCGCTGGCTTTCTTT	CASSYDRSSLAFF